This entry describes one T cell receptor (beta chain). Sequencing was performed with immunoSEQ multiplex PCR; in TCRdb, only in-frame clones are kept and a portion is missing. The sample has more than 2 million clones, about 93% seen once. This sample is part of a study of shared clonotypes between healthy human individuals. It was CD45RO-negative cells, positively selected for CCR7, that made up naive CD8 cells, with terminally differentiated effector memory CD45RA+ cells excluded. The V gene's germline CDR1 is SGDLS and CDR2 YYNGEE. V was clipped by 3 bases and J by 5 bases, with 20 bases between them. CDR3 length: 16 residues.

The sequence was collected from a man between 18 and 29 years old in good health. Some clones in this sample may be carry-over from other donors' samples. The genes are TRBV9 and TRBJ1-2; D is possibly TRBD1 (5 bases). Sequencing input: naive CD8+ T cells from PBMCs. Written as DNA, the CDR3 is TGTGCCAGCAGCGGTGTTGCGCGTGAAGGGGAGTATGGCTACACCTTC. It codes for CASSGVAREGEYGYTF. Drawing the rest from reference TRBV9 and TRBJ1-2, the complete variable domain is DSGVTQTPKHLITATGQRVTLRCSPRSGDLSVYWYQQSLDQGLQFLIQYYNGEERAKGNILERFSAQQFPDLHSELNLSSLELGDSALYFCASSGVAREGEYGYTFGSGTRLTVV.